These 30 T cell receptor beta chains came from one sample sequenced in a study of Graves' ophthalmopathy and Graves' hyperthyroidism. Investigators amplified TCR beta CDR3 regions from RNA transcripts. The authors performed first-round RT-PCR with HTBI primers and then a second-round multiplex PCR. Using its own MiXCR run on the multiplex PCR reads, TCRdb lists one record per CDR3 protein. The sample includes 620,000 or so distinct CDR3 sequences, 22% of them seen just once. Material for sequencing was peripheral blood. Receptor source: a woman aged 18-29 years with stable Graves' hyperthyroidism. Some clones in this sample may be carry-over from other donors' samples.

This clonotype was picked up many times. The chain employs TRBV5-1 and TRBJ2-7; 7 bases match TRBD2. The CDR3 sequence is 14 residues long. Unmatched junction bases numbered 9, after V lost 4 bases and J lost 5 bases. Germline V gene sequence: CDR1 SGHRS, CDR2 YFSETQ. CDR3 in DNA: TGCGCCAGCAGCCCCGGGACTATGGTCCACGAGCAGTACTTC. Translating it yields CASSPGTMVHEQYF.

This clonotype occurred many times. One end of the junction varies from germline; a read error may be responsible. The chain employs TRBV27 and TRBJ1-6; tentative D call: TRBD1 (6 bases). Germline lookup yields CDR1 MNHEY and CDR2 SMNVEV (reference sequence). This CDR3 contains 17 residues. CDR3 nucleotides: TGTGCCGGCAGTCCGACAGGCGCGAGCTCCTATAATTCACCCCTCCACTTT. Its protein is CAGSPTGASSYNSPLHF.

The table lists this clonotype with many counts. This chain links TRBV28 with TRBJ2-7, with TRBD2 identical over 8 bases. Germline CDR1 MDHEN, CDR2 SYDVKM. The CDR3 length is 17 residues. After removal of 6 bases from V and 3 bases from J, the junction contained 16 bases not matched to a gene. The CDR3: CASSPQLLAEFLYEQYF. CDR3 sequence (DNA): TGTGCCAGCAGCCCCCAACTACTAGCGGAATTTCTCTACGAGCAGTACTTC.

This clonotype was counted a few times. The V gene is TRBV15, the J gene TRBJ1-5, with 7 bases aligning to TRBD1. The germline gives CDR1 LNHNV, CDR2 YYDKDF (reference sequence). Trimming took 6 bases from V and 10 from J; bases not matched to a gene: 12. This CDR3 spans 14 amino acids. The CDR3 spells CATSKTGVGQPQHF. The CDR3, as DNA: TGTGCCACCAGTAAAACAGGGGTCGGTCAACCCCAGCATTTT.

At least ten counts were recorded for this clonotype. The CDR3 nucleotides are TGTGCCAGCAGTCCCTCGGGACTCGGGGTCTATGGCTACACCTTC. Protein: CASSPSGLGVYGYTF. The rearrangement links TRBV28 to TRBJ1-2, with D possibly matching TRBD1 (5 bases). Germline CDR1 and CDR2: MDHEN and SYDVKM. This CDR3 is built from 15 residues. V lost 5 bases and J lost 4, with 17 bases in between.

This clonotype was counted at least ten times. A much bigger clone sits one base away, suggesting this may be a read error. The rearrangement uses TRBV20-1 and TRBJ1-1, with 9 bases aligning to TRBD1. The CDR3 consists of 13 residues. CDR1 is DFQATT and CDR2 is SNEGSKA in the germline V gene (reference sequence). The CDR3 DNA reads TGCAGTGCTAGGACAGGGGGAGGCACTGGAGCTTTCTTT. Its protein product is CSARTGGGTGAFF.

This clonotype was observed at least ten times. One junction end disagrees with the germline gene, perhaps due to a read error. The V and J genes are TRBV12-3 or TRBV12-4 and TRBJ1-3; 7 bases line up with TRBD1. CDR3 length: 13 amino acids. Here the CDR3 DNA reads TGTGCCGGCAGGCTGACAGGGTTTGACACCATATATTTT. This gives the protein CAGRLTGFDTIYF.

This clonotype showed up just a few times. This clone may be a read error of a much larger clone one base away. CDR3 DNA sequence: TGTGCCAGCAGCCTAGATTTCGAAGAGACCCAGTACTTC. Encoded protein: CASSLDFEETQYF. The chain has TRBV3-1 and TRBJ2-5; D is unclear. The CDR3 length is 13 residues. The V and J ends lost 4 bases and 3 bases respectively, with 9 bases between them. Looked up from germline, CDR1 is LGHDT and CDR2 is YNNKEL (reference sequence).

This clonotype has ten or more counts. The CDR3 region has the DNA TGTGCCAGCAGTTTGGATACGACCCTAGAGTACGAGCAGTACTTC. Translation gives CASSLDTTLEYEQYF. The chain has TRBV12-3 or TRBV12-4 and TRBJ2-7, with unresolved D. The CDR3 loop spans 15 amino acids. The V end lost 3 bases, the J end lost 4 bases, and 16 bases lay between the germline ends.

This chain links TRBV19 with TRBJ1-2; 10 bases fit TRBD1. The germline gives CDR1 LNHDA, CDR2 SQIVND (reference sequence). The CDR3 consists of 14 residues. Unmatched junction bases numbered 4, after V lost 5 bases and J lost 4 bases. The CDR3 DNA sequence: TGTGCCAGTAGTGTGACAGGGGGCGCCTATGGCTACACCTTC. This codes for CASSVTGGAYGYTF. Full variable domain (missing parts from reference TRBV19 and TRBJ1-2): DGGITQSPKYLFRKEGQNVTLSCEQNLNHDAMYWYRQDPGQGLRLIYYSQIVNDFQKGDIAEGYSVSREKKESFPLTVTSAQKNPTAFYLCASSVTGGAYGYTFGSGTRLTVV.

The chain combines TRBV18 with TRBJ1-3; D call uncertain. The V end lost 6 bases, the J end lost 0 bases, and 15 bases lay between the germline ends. Germline lookup yields CDR1 KGHSH and CDR2 LQKENI. This CDR3 spans 16 amino acids. The CDR3: CASSIARMGSGNTIYF. The DNA of the CDR3 is TGTGCCAGCTCGATCGCTCGAATGGGCTCTGGAAACACCATATATTTT.

This clonotype has only one observation. The chain carries TRBV29-1 and TRBJ1-1, with TRBD1 as a possible D gene (5 bases). The CDR3 runs 12 residues. V lost 6 bases, J lost 1 base, and 9 bases lay in between. Germline CDR1 SQVTM, CDR2 ANQGSEA. DNA of the CDR3: TGCAGCGTCCCGACAGCGAACACTGAAGCTTTCTTT. Translated: CSVPTANTEAFF.

The rearrangement uses TRBV19 and TRBJ2-4; 7 nucleotides agree with TRBD1. The CDR3 spans 15 residues. Per the germline V gene, CDR1 is LNHDA and CDR2 is SQIVND (reference sequence). V gave up 5 bases and J gave up 5 bases; unmatched junction bases: 9. CDR3 sequence reads: CASSDGLTGENIQYF. The DNA of the CDR3 is TGTGCCAGTAGTGACGGATTAACAGGGGAAAACATTCAGTACTTC.

At least ten counts were recorded for this clonotype. The CDR3 reads CASSLGRYGGYTF. As DNA, the CDR3 is TGTGCCAGCAGTTTAGGCAGATACGGGGGCTACACCTTC. The rearrangement uses TRBV12-3 or TRBV12-4 and TRBJ1-2; the D is unclear. V dropped 1 base and J dropped 8 bases, with 11 bases sitting between them. The CDR3 runs 13 residues.

This clonotype was detected ten times or more. The gene calls are TRBV24-1 and TRBJ1-1; possible D gene TRBD1, 5 bases. V dropped 10 bases and J dropped 0 bases, with 11 bases sitting between them. Germline assignment: CDR1 KGHDR and CDR2 SFDVKD. The CDR3 is made up of 13 amino acids. The CDR3: CATRDRVNTEAFF. In DNA form, the CDR3 reads TGTGCCACTCGGGACCGGGTGAACACTGAAGCTTTCTTT.

This clonotype has just a few counts. The V gene is TRBV5-1, the J gene TRBJ1-6, with D unresolved. The V gene's germline CDR1 is SGHRS and CDR2 YFSETQ. The CDR3 runs 15 residues. V was pared by 5 bases and J by 0 bases, with 9 bases between. The CDR3 sequence: CASREGISYNSPLHF. CDR3 sequence (DNA): TGCGCCAGCAGGGAGGGCATCTCCTATAATTCACCCCTCCACTTT.

This clonotype was detected a few times. The chain has TRBV11-2 and TRBJ2-7, with a possible D match to TRBD1 (5 bases). CDR3 length equals 15 residues. The germline V gene encodes CDR1 SGHAT and CDR2 FQNNGV. Trimming took 0 bases from V and 4 from J, leaving 13 bases between them. The CDR3 is CASSLDLNQGYEQYF. In nucleotides, the CDR3 is TGTGCCAGCAGCTTAGATCTAAACCAGGGTTACGAGCAGTACTTC.

This clonotype was observed many times. The chain carries TRBV6-1 and TRBJ2-6; unclear D gene. The V end lost 2 bases, the J end lost 4 bases, and 18 bases lay between the germline ends. The CDR3 is 18 amino acids. Looked up from germline, CDR1 is MNHNS and CDR2 is SASEGT. The chain's CDR3 is CASSEPDSRAAGANVLTF. The CDR3 DNA reads TGTGCCAGCAGTGAACCAGACTCAAGAGCCGCCGGGGCCAACGTCCTGACTTTC.

This clonotype came up a few times. The gene calls are TRBV20-1 and TRBJ1-5; 9 nucleotides align to TRBD1. This CDR3 contains 14 residues. Germline V CDR1 and CDR2: DFQATT, SNEGSKA (reference sequence). The V and J ends lost 6 bases and 6 bases, in that order; junction bases with no gene match: 9. The CDR3 DNA is TGCAGTGCCGCCACAGGGGGCCGGAGTCAGCCCCAGCATTTT. Protein sequence: CSAATGGRSQPQHF.

This sequence joins TRBV2 and TRBJ1-1, with TRBD1 matching 7 bases. V dropped 10 bases and J dropped 6; count of bases not matched to a gene: 8. The germline V gene has CDR1 SNHLY and CDR2 FYNNEI. This CDR3 comprises 12 residues. CDR3 amino acids: CATFRQGPEAFF. As DNA, the CDR3 is TGTGCCACCTTTCGACAGGGCCCTGAAGCTTTCTTT.

This clonotype showed up just a few times. This may be a read error: a much more frequent sequence differs by one nucleotide. The chain uses TRBV19 and TRBJ1-1, with 9 positions matching TRBD1. The CDR3 has 17 amino acids. Germline assignment: CDR1 LNHDA and CDR2 SQIVND (reference sequence). The CDR3 sequence is CASSTPDRGGVNTEACF. The CDR3 bases are TGTGCCAGTAGTACCCCGGACAGGGGAGGGGTGAACACTGAAGCTTGCTTT.

The V and J genes are TRBV4-2 and TRBJ2-5; tentative D call: TRBD1 (6 bases). In germline, CDR1 is LGHNA, CDR2 YNFKEQ. Trimming stripped 3 bases from V and 1 base from J, with 12 bases between. The CDR3 consists of 15 residues. This CDR3 is CASSQAQGSQETQYF. CDR3 bases: TGTGCCAGCAGCCAGGCACAGGGCTCCCAAGAGACCCAGTACTTC.

This clonotype occurred a few times. Germline and junction disagree at one end, which may indicate a read error. The V and J genes are TRBV6-5 and TRBJ2-2, with a tentative D call TRBD1 (5 bases). There are 14 residues in the CDR3. Germline loops: CDR1 MNHEY, CDR2 SVGAGI. CDR3 residues: CAGSYPRVPGELFF. Here the CDR3 DNA reads TGTGCCGGCAGTTACCCCAGGGTTCCCGGGGAGCTGTTTTTT.

Many counts were recorded for this clonotype. The rearrangement uses TRBV12-3 or TRBV12-4 and TRBJ2-5, with D perhaps matching TRBD1 (5 bases). Trimming pared 4 bases from V and 0 bases from J, leaving 9 bases between. This CDR3 is built from 14 residues. The CDR3 nucleotides read TGTGCCAGCAGTTCCAACAGGTACCAAGAGACCCAGTACTTC. It encodes CASSSNRYQETQYF.

In its sample, this clonotype was seen many times. The chain combines TRBV28 with TRBJ1-1; 8 bases agree with TRBD1. CDR3 length: 14 residues. After removal of 7 bases from V and 0 bases from J, the junction contained 4 bases not matched to a gene. Germline V gives CDR1 MDHEN, CDR2 SYDVKM. The CDR3 reads CASTRDRMNTEAFF. DNA of the CDR3: TGTGCCAGCACCCGGGACAGGATGAACACTGAAGCTTTCTTT.

This clonotype occurred a few times. The CDR3 sequence is CASSYGTGGPYF. The CDR3 bases are TGTGCCAGCAGTTATGGGACAGGGGGACCGTACTTC. The chain uses TRBV28 and TRBJ2-7, with TRBD1 matching over 11 bases. The CDR3 totals 12 residues. Germline V gene data show CDR1 as MDHEN and CDR2 as SYDVKM. J lost 12 bases, V lost 4 bases, and 5 bases had no gene match.

This clonotype was detected many times. This chain joins TRBV7-6 and TRBJ1-6; possibly TRBD1 for D (5 bases). The CDR3 has 16 amino acids. V was shortened by 0 bases and J by 4 bases, with 10 bases between the two germline ends. Germline V CDR1 and CDR2: SGHVS, FNYEAQ. This CDR3 is CASSLATTAYNSPLHF. In DNA form, the CDR3 reads TGTGCCAGCAGCTTAGCTACGACAGCTTATAATTCACCCCTCCACTTT.

In its sample, this clonotype was seen many times. This chain joins TRBV4-1 and TRBJ2-7; 11 positions agree with TRBD2. The CDR3 is made up of 13 amino acids. Germline V lookup: CDR1 MGHRA, CDR2 YSYEKL. J lost 9 bases, V lost 3 bases, and 4 bases had no gene match. DNA for the CDR3: TGCGCCAGCAGCCAGGGACTAGCGGCAATGCAGTACTTC. It is translated as CASSQGLAAMQYF.

This clonotype has at least ten counts. J is TRBJ2-7 and V is TRBV5-1; TRBD1 might be the D (6 bases). V gave up 0 bases and J gave up 3 bases, with 10 bases separating them. The CDR3 length is 14 residues. Germline V gives CDR1 SGHRS, CDR2 YFSETQ. CDR3: CASSLEGTNYEQYF. The CDR3 coding sequence is TGCGCCAGCAGCTTGGAGGGGACAAACTACGAGCAGTACTTC.

The chain recombines TRBV12-3 or TRBV12-4 with TRBJ1-2; the D is unclear. Trimming removed 3 bases at V and 9 bases at J, with 14 bases between. CDR3 length: 13 residues. DNA for the CDR3: TGTGCCAGCAGTTTGGGAGTAACTATAAGCTACACCTTC. Translated: CASSLGVTISYTF.